These T cell receptor beta chains were read from a single sample in a study of cytomegalovirus exposure and HLA in healthy donors. TCRdb keeps only in-frame clones here, not all; method: immunoSEQ multiplex PCR. In the table there are 120,000 or so clones, less than 85% of which are singletons. The sequenced material came from PBMCs. These receptors came from a man aged 50 to 60 in good health and CMV-seropositive. The CDR3 runs from the conserved cysteine through the conserved F or W. A D gene is named only where the DNA matches it firmly. The size entry is marked missing in some rows and otherwise reads once, few, many or a size class.

D: .; V: TRBV28; size: .; J: TRBJ2-1; DNA: TGTGCCAGCAGTTCCCAAGGGGGGGACTCTTACAATGAGCAGTTCTTC; CDR3: CASSSQGGDSYNEQFF
D: .; V: TRBV5-1; size: few; J: TRBJ2-2; DNA: TGCGCCAGCAGCTTGGGACACAGGGATCCGAACACCGGGGAGCTGTTTTTT; CDR3: CASSLGHRDPNTGELFF
D: TRBD1; V: TRBV6-9; size: .; J: TRBJ2-3; DNA: TGTGCCAGCAGGGCGGACAGGCGGCGCACAGATACGCAGTATTTT; CDR3: CASRADRRRTDTQYF
D: .; V: TRBV5-1; size: .; J: TRBJ2-3; DNA: TGCGCCAGCAGCCTACTCCCTCCAGATACGCAGTATTTT; CDR3: CASSLLPPDTQYF
D: .; V: TRBV4-2; size: .; J: TRBJ2-7; DNA: TGTGCCAGCAGCCAAGACCCTCTAGGCCTCAGCTCCTACGAGCAGTACTTC; CDR3: CASSQDPLGLSSYEQYF
D: .; V: TRBV5-6; size: few; J: TRBJ2-5; DNA: TGTGCCAGCAGCGTCCCCTGGGGGCACGAGGAGACCCAGTACTTC; CDR3: CASSVPWGHEETQYF
D: TRBD1; V: TRBV13; size: .; J: TRBJ2-1; DNA: TGTGCCAGCAGCCCCAACCCCGGGACAGGGGGTACCAATGAGCAGTTCTTC; CDR3: CASSPNPGTGGTNEQFF
D: TRBD2; V: TRBV7-9; size: .; J: TRBJ2-1; DNA: TGTGCCAGCACTACCGGGACTAGCGGGAGCAGTGAGCAGTTCTTC; CDR3: CASTTGTSGSSEQFF
D: .; V: TRBV4-1; size: .; J: TRBJ2-3; DNA: TGCGCCAGCAGCCACCCGGACGGGACTAGCACAGATACGCAGTATTTT; CDR3: CASSHPDGTSTDTQYF
D: .; V: TRBV19; size: .; J: TRBJ1-6; DNA: TGTGCCAGTAGTATAGCTGACTTGCGATCACCCCTCCACTTT; CDR3: CASSIADLRSPLHF
D: .; V: TRBV5-8; size: .; J: TRBJ1-1; DNA: TGTGCCAGCAGCCGGGACATTATGAACACTGAAGCTTTCTTT; CDR3: CASSRDIMNTEAFF
D: .; V: TRBV18; size: .; J: TRBJ1-2; DNA: TGTGCCAGCTCACCACGGGGCGCCGGTGGGGGCAGCTATGGCTACACCTTC; CDR3: CASSPRGAGGGSYGYTF
D: .; V: TRBV27; size: .; J: TRBJ2-5; DNA: TGTGCCAGCGGGGTCGGGATCGAGACCCAGTACTTC; CDR3: CASGVGIETQYF
D: .; V: TRBV9; size: once; J: TRBJ2-1; DNA: TGTGCCAGCAGCGTAGCAGAGGGGGGGCTACAGGGTGAGCAGTTCTTC; CDR3: CASSVAEGGLQGEQFF
D: TRBD1; V: TRBV18; size: few; J: TRBJ1-3; DNA: TGTGCCAGCTCTCCCCGGAGGGGGCGAGAGTCTGGAAACACCATATATTTT; CDR3: CASSPRRGRESGNTIYF
D: TRBD2; V: TRBV28; size: .; J: TRBJ2-7; DNA: TGTGCCAGCAGTTTATTAGCGGGAGCCCCTCCCGAGCAGTACTTC; CDR3: CASSLLAGAPPEQYF
D: TRBD2; V: TRBV7-2; size: .; J: TRBJ2-7; DNA: TGTGCCAGCAGCCCCGGGGGAGGGATTGCCTACGAGCAGTACTTC; CDR3: CASSPGGGIAYEQYF
D: TRBD2; V: TRBV9; size: .; J: TRBJ2-1; DNA: TGTGCCAGCAGCGTAGTGGCTAGCGGGGATACTGAGCAGTTCTTC; CDR3: CASSVVASGDTEQFF
D: TRBD1; V: TRBV11-2; size: .; J: TRBJ2-2; DNA: TGTGCCAGCACCCCGGACAGGTACACCGGGGAGCTGTTTTTT; CDR3: CASTPDRYTGELFF
D: TRBD2; V: TRBV29-1; size: .; J: TRBJ2-1; DNA: TGCAGCGTTGGGCGGGGGGGGGCCTCCTACAATGAGCAGTTCTTC; CDR3: CSVGRGGASYNEQFF
D: .; V: TRBV10-1; size: .; J: TRBJ2-1; DNA: TGCGCCAGCAAAAGGGGCAATGAGCAGTTCTTC; CDR3: CASKRGNEQFF
D: TRBD2; V: TRBV19; size: .; J: TRBJ2-7; DNA: TGTGCCAGTAGTGCCTTAACTAGCGGGAGGGTCGAGCAGTACTTC; CDR3: CASSALTSGRVEQYF
D: TRBD1; V: TRBV19; size: few; J: TRBJ2-3; DNA: TGTGCCAGTAGTATCGACAGGGGTGCAGATACGCAGTATTTT; CDR3: CASSIDRGADTQYF
D: .; V: TRBV14; size: .; J: TRBJ2-4; DNA: TGTGCCAGCAGCCAAGTTGCGGGACGAGGGGTTCAAAACATTCAGTACTTC; CDR3: CASSQVAGRGVQNIQYF
D: TRBD2; V: TRBV19; size: .; J: TRBJ2-2; DNA: TGTGCCAGTAGTCTGACTAGCGGGAGGGCCCGAGCCGGGGAGCTGTTTTTT; CDR3: CASSLTSGRARAGELFF
D: TRBD2; V: TRBV5-1; size: few; J: TRBJ2-1; DNA: TGCGCCAGCAGCTCCAACGGACTAGCGGGAAACAATGAGCAGTTCTTC; CDR3: CASSSNGLAGNNEQFF
D: .; V: TRBV5-1; size: once; J: TRBJ2-2; DNA: TGCGCCAGCAGCTTGGCAGGGGCCCCCTCTGGGACCGGGGAGCTGTTTTTT; CDR3: CASSLAGAPSGTGELFF
D: TRBD2; V: TRBV6-5; size: .; J: TRBJ2-7; DNA: TGTGCCAGCAGTAAGACTAGCGGGGGATCCTACGAGCAGTACTTC; CDR3: CASSKTSGGSYEQYF
D: .; V: TRBV5-1; size: .; J: TRBJ2-7; DNA: TGCGCCAGCAGCTCCAACTTGATACTCTACGAGCAGTACTTC; CDR3: CASSSNLILYEQYF
D: .; V: TRBV6-1; size: .; J: TRBJ1-1; DNA: TGTGCCAGCAGTGAACCCACAGGTGCCGCTTTCTTT; CDR3: CASSEPTGAAFF
D: .; V: TRBV11-2; size: .; J: TRBJ2-1; DNA: TGTGCCAGCAGCCTCCTCGGGAAAAGCCACCTCAATGAGCAGTTCTTC; CDR3: CASSLLGKSHLNEQFF
D: .; V: TRBV5-1; size: few; J: TRBJ2-7; DNA: TGCGCCAGCAGCTTCCCGGGGGTGGACGAGCAGTACTTC; CDR3: CASSFPGVDEQYF
D: TRBD1; V: TRBV11-2; size: few; J: TRBJ1-1; DNA: TGTGCCAGCAGCTTTACAGGGGAGGTTGGCACTGAAGCTTTCTTT; CDR3: CASSFTGEVGTEAFF
D: TRBD1; V: TRBV2; size: .; J: TRBJ2-1; DNA: TGTGCCAGCAGTACAGGGGGCCGCAGTGCCTACAATGAGCAGTTCTTC; CDR3: CASSTGGRSAYNEQFF
D: .; V: TRBV28; size: .; J: TRBJ1-1; DNA: TGTGCCAGCAGTTTTCGTCGGGACACTGAAGCTTTCTTT; CDR3: CASSFRRDTEAFF
D: .; V: TRBV2; size: .; J: TRBJ2-7; DNA: TGTGCCAGCTTGACCCCCCGAAGCAACTACGAGCAGTACTTC; CDR3: CASLTPRSNYEQYF
D: TRBD2; V: TRBV6-6; size: few; J: TRBJ2-7; DNA: TGTGCCAGCAGCCCTACTAGCGGGAGTGCCTACGAGCAGTACTTC; CDR3: CASSPTSGSAYEQYF
D: .; V: TRBV7-9; size: .; J: TRBJ1-3; DNA: TGTGCCAGCAGATCCAGTGGGGGGACTGGAAACACCATATATTTT; CDR3: CASRSSGGTGNTIYF
D: TRBD2; V: TRBV5-4; size: .; J: TRBJ2-2; DNA: TGTGCCAGCAGCTCTCGGACTAGCGGGGGGCCGAACACCGGGGAGCTGTTTTTT; CDR3: CASSSRTSGGPNTGELFF
D: .; V: TRBV5-1; size: .; J: TRBJ2-1; DNA: TGCGCCAGCAGCTTAAATCCTTTATCGGGTGTGAGGAAGAGGCAGTTCTTC; CDR3: CASSLNPLSGVRKRQFF
D: .; V: TRBV5-1; size: .; J: TRBJ1-2; DNA: TGCGCCAGCAGCTTGGACCAGGGGCAAAGTGGCTACACCTTC; CDR3: CASSLDQGQSGYTF
D: TRBD2; V: TRBV15; size: .; J: TRBJ2-1; DNA: TGTGCCACCAGCAGAGATTGGACTAGCGGGAGGGTTGAGCAGTTCTTC; CDR3: CATSRDWTSGRVEQFF